The text below deals with one T cell receptor (beta chain). V was shortened by 0 bases and J by 0 bases, with 12 bases between the two germline ends. CDR1 GTSNPN and CDR2 SVGIG come from the germline V gene (reference sequence). CDR3 size: 15 residues. This entry belongs to a study of cytomegalovirus exposure and HLA in healthy donors. The wider study: Early released data had about 85 million unique TCRs, all coming from HLA-typed donors.

The PCR made use of 60 Vbeta and 13 Jbeta primers. Some clones are missing from TCRdb's copy, which holds only in-frame ones; the method was immunoSEQ multiplex PCR. The sample lists under 200,000 clones, 84% occurring once. The source material was PBMCs. The TCR comes from a man aged 30 to 45 in good health and CMV-seronegative. The chain couples TRBV30 to TRBJ2-7, with D possibly matching TRBD2 (6 bases). CDR3 sequence: CAWSVDPGSSYEQYF. In DNA form, the CDR3 reads TGTGCCTGGAGTGTAGATCCCGGGAGCTCCTACGAGCAGTACTTC.